A selection of T cell receptor beta chains follows, all from one sample in a study of CD8 T cells in ankylosing spondylitis. TCRdb independently ran MiXCR on the 5' RACE reads; one entry per CDR3 protein. Of about 36,000 distinct CDR3 sequences in the sample, about an eighth are singletons; the top ten hold roughly 32%. Sequencing used synovial fluid, either unsorted or a sorted T cell fraction (not recorded which). These receptors were taken from a male donor with ankylosing spondylitis. The CDR3 runs from the conserved cysteine through the conserved F or W. The D gene is left open where the match is weak. The size entry is marked missing in some rows and otherwise reads once, few, many or a size class.

few | - | TRBJ1-1 | 14 | TRBV7-2 | TGTGCCAGCAGCATATTGAAGGGGAACACTGAAGCTTTCTTT | CASSILKGNTEAFF
- | - | TRBJ1-1 | 14 | TRBV7-9 | TGTGCCAGCAGCTTTGTGCTACCGGACACTGAAGCTTTCTTT | CASSFVLPDTEAFF
large | - | TRBJ2-2 | 14 | TRBV20-1 | TGCAGTGCTAGAGACGTACAGAGGACCGGGGAGCTGTTTTTT | CSARDVQRTGELFF
- | - | TRBJ2-2 | 17 | TRBV7-2 | TGTGCCAGCAGCTTTGCTGGCTGGTTCGCGAACACCGGGGAGCTGTTTTTT | CASSFAGWFANTGELFF
many | TRBD2 | TRBJ2-2 | 16 | TRBV6-4 | TGTGCCAGCAGTCCCCGGGGACTAGCGGGGGCCGGGGAGCTGTTTTTT | CASSPRGLAGAGELFF
many | - | TRBJ2-3 | 16 | TRBV6-5 | TGTGCCAGCAGTTACTCAAGACTGGCTAGCACAGATACGCAGTATTTT | CASSYSRLASTDTQYF
- | - | TRBJ1-5 | 16 | TRBV7-8 | TGTGCCAGCAGCTTAGCCATGGGACCAGGCGGTCAGCCCCAGCATTTT | CASSLAMGPGGQPQHF
- | - | TRBJ1-5 | 14 | TRBV7-9 | TGTGCCAGCAGCGGTGGGACCTGGGGTCAGCCCCAGCATTTT | CASSGGTWGQPQHF
few | - | TRBJ2-1 | 16 | TRBV7-9 | TGTGCCAGCACCCCGTGGAAGGTGAGCTCCTACAATGAGCAGTTCTTC | CASTPWKVSSYNEQFF
few | TRBD1 | TRBJ1-1 | 17 | TRBV14 | TGTGCCAGCAGCCCGACAGGGCCGTCTAATATGAACACTGAAGCTTTCTTT | CASSPTGPSNMNTEAFF
few | TRBD2 | TRBJ2-1 | 17 | TRBV5-6 | TGTGCCAGCAGCGGTAGCGGGAGGGCCTATGGTTACAATGAGCAGTTCTTC | CASSGSGRAYGYNEQFF
few | - | TRBJ2-5 | 16 | TRBV3-1 | TGTGCCAGCAGCCAATCCGGGACTCTCGCACGGGAGACCCAGTACTTC | CASSQSGTLARETQYF
many | - | TRBJ2-7 | 13 | TRBV7-2 | TGTGCCAGCAGCTTAGGGCGGACCTACGAGCAGTACTTC | CASSLGRTYEQYF
many | - | TRBJ2-2 | 16 | TRBV6-1 | TGTGCCAGCAGACAATCTCCCGGGGCTCACACCGGGGAGCTGTTTTTT | CASRQSPGAHTGELFF
few | TRBD1 | TRBJ1-2 | 16 | TRBV11-2 | TGTCCTACCAGCAGCTTAGATCGGGCAGGGGGCCATGGCTACACCTTC | CPTSSLDRAGGHGYTF
many | TRBD2 | TRBJ2-2 | 17 | TRBV28 | TGTGCCAGCAGTTCGCGACTAGCGGGAGGGGACACCGGGGAGCTGTTTTTT | CASSSRLAGGDTGELFF
- | - | TRBJ2-2 | 17 | TRBV27 | TGTGCCAGCAGTTTATTATTATCTTTTGGGGCTGCCGGGGAGCTGTTTTTT | CASSLLLSFGAAGELFF
many | TRBD2 | TRBJ2-1 | 16 | TRBV20-1 | TGCAGTGCTAGAGATCGAGCGGGAGAGGCCTACAATGAGCAGTTCTTC | CSARDRAGEAYNEQFF
- | - | TRBJ2-3 | 14 | TRBV6-2/TRBV6-3 | TGTGCCAGCAGTGAGTCGACTAGCACAGATACGCAGTATTTT | CASSESTSTDTQYF
- | TRBD1 | TRBJ2-2 | 15 | TRBV4-1 | TGCGCCAGCAGCCAATCGGACAGGGAGGCCGGGGAGCTGTTTTTT | CASSQSDREAGELFF
many | - | TRBJ1-4 | 17 | TRBV7-9 | TGTGCCAGCAGCCTCGCGACTACCAACCGAGGAGGAGAAAAACTGTTTTTT | CASSLATTNRGGEKLFF
many | - | TRBJ2-7 | 15 | TRBV5-1 | TGCGCCAGCAGCTTAGCCCGGGACTTCTCCTACGAGCAGTACTTC | CASSLARDFSYEQYF